A single sample gave rise to the 5 T cell receptor beta chains below, sequenced in a study of early T cells in non-severe SARS-CoV-2 infection (dated by TCRdb to the early 2020s). Library preparation was by 5' RACE. Sequencer: NextSeq 500. The public reads were reanalyzed by TCRdb: fastp trimming at Q25, MiXCR alignment, in-frame beta chains only. Under each unique CDR3 protein, matching rows form one entry showing the most common genes and DNA. A total of approximately 32,000 distinct CDR3 sequences appear in this sample, 3.9% of them only once. The ten most abundant clones make up roughly 8% of the sample. The sequencing sample was made of whole blood. All receptors come from an adult who was a healthcare worker with PCR-confirmed SARS-CoV-2 infection or an uninfected control (not recorded which).

This clonotype ranks as medium-sized. The chain joins TRBV4-3 to TRBJ2-1; 9 positions agree with TRBD2. The CDR3 is 15 residues long. Germline lookup yields CDR1 LGHNA and CDR2 YSLEER. V lost 4 bases and J lost 3; bases outside the gene matches: 4. CDR3 nucleotide sequence: TGCGCCAGCAGCCGTGCACTAGCGGGCTACAATGAGCAGTTCTTC. Amino acids: CASSRALAGYNEQFF.

V usage is TRBV29-1 and J usage is TRBJ2-3; TRBD1 matches at 8 bases. The CDR3 consists of 13 residues. CDR1 is SQVTM, CDR2 ANQGSEA, per germline. V lost 7 bases and J lost 2; bases outside the gene matches: 5. The CDR3 bases are TGCAGCGCCCGACAGGGGCTCACAGATACGCAGTATTTT. Protein: CSARQGLTDTQYF.

This clonotype has a handful of counts. This chain uses TRBV5-1 with TRBJ2-1; TRBD2 agrees at 16 bases. The CDR3 is 15 amino acids. Germline CDR1 SGHRS, CDR2 YFSETQ. V lost 4 bases, J lost 7 bases, and 2 bases stayed unmatched. CDR3 loop: CASSPGLAGGNEQFF. CDR3 nucleotide sequence: TGCGCCAGCAGCCCGGGACTAGCGGGAGGGAATGAGCAGTTCTTC.

At least ten counts were recorded for this clonotype. This chain joins TRBV6-1 and TRBJ2-3, with 8 positions matching TRBD2. Germline V gene data show CDR1 as MNHNS and CDR2 as SASEGT. Trimming at V came to 7 bases and at J to 3 bases, leaving 6 bases not matched to a gene. The CDR3 runs 14 residues. CDR3 sequence: CASKRGGGTDTQYF. The CDR3 nucleotides read TGTGCCAGCAAAAGGGGCGGGGGGACAGATACGCAGTATTTT.

There are many counts of this clonotype. This chain joins TRBV2 and TRBJ1-2, with 9 bases identical to TRBD1. Germline V gene data show CDR1 as SNHLY and CDR2 as FYNNEI. J lost 7 bases, V lost 6 bases, and 9 bases had no gene match. The CDR3 runs 14 residues. The CDR3 loop is CASREQQGAGGYTF. CDR3 nucleotides: TGTGCCAGCAGGGAACAACAGGGGGCAGGTGGCTACACCTTC.